What follows are 2 T cell receptor beta chains derived from one specimen sequenced in a study of blood T cell repertoires in COVID-19. Sequencing used immunoSEQ multiplex PCR; TCRdb keeps in-frame clones, though not all of them. The sample has over 200,000 clones, almost 90% seen once. Sequencing was carried out using peripheral blood. These receptors came from an older woman with acute or convalescent COVID-19.

This chain uses TRBV20-1 with TRBJ2-3; weak D call: TRBD2 (5 bases). CDR3 length: 11 residues. Germline lookup yields CDR1 DFQATT and CDR2 SNEGSKA (reference sequence). The V and J ends lost 2 bases and 5 bases respectively, with 5 bases between them. The chain's CDR3 is CSARRGDTQYF. In nucleotides, the CDR3 is TGCAGTGCTAGACGGGGAGATACGCAGTATTTT.

Written as DNA, the CDR3 is TGCAGCGTTGATGATGGGTGGGACAGGGGTAACTATGGCTACACCTTC. This encodes CSVDDGWDRGNYGYTF. The genes are TRBV29-1 and TRBJ1-2; 10 nucleotides agree with TRBD1. Germline V lookup: CDR1 SQVTM, CDR2 ANQGSEA. J gave up 1 base and V 3 bases, and 8 bases lay outside the gene matches. This CDR3 contains 16 residues.